This entry concerns a single T cell receptor (beta chain). What it recognizes is unknown. V was trimmed by 6 bases and J by 11 bases, leaving 19 bases between them. The germline CDR1 and CDR2 sequences are DFQATT and SNEGSKA (reference sequence). The CDR3 has 12 residues. 5'RACE, which relied on constant-segment primers, yielded TCR alpha and TCR beta cDNA libraries carrying sample barcodes and UMIs. TCRdb fed the 5' RACE reads into MiXCR, producing one record per CDR3 protein. The top ten hold 20% to 25% of the sample, which has approximately 290,000 distinct CDR3 sequences, approximately 19% seen once. This sample was included in a study of T-cell memory formation after mild COVID-19. Looking at the study overall: TCR clusters were mostly confined to one donor each.

General study results and limits: CM and EM subsets held most contracting CD4+ clones; EMRA held CD8+ ones. Clones contracting across day 15 to 85 had a balanced CD4/CD8 profile; later expanding clones leaned CD4+.

The chain links TRBV20-1 to TRBJ1-1; the D is unclear. Material: PBMCs or a T cell subset sorted from them (not recorded which). The sequence came from a young man who had mild COVID-19 (a few samples of this study predate the infection). Cell type and time point are not known. Here the CDR3 reads CSAKEAENEAFF. The CDR3 DNA is TGCAGTGCCAAAGAAGCCGAGAATGAGGCTTTCTTT.